This TCR beta chain was documented in a study of shared clonotypes between healthy human individuals. Overall study: Contributing individuals were two females and three males aged 18 to 49.

The deep-level immunoSEQ assay was used. Ten immunoSEQ deep assay plates were used to sequence unsorted PBMC DNA. The table came from immunoSEQ multiplex PCR; TCRdb's copy has only in-frame clones and leaves some out. The profile shows about 480,000 clones, about 80% of them singletons. The CDR3 runs 17 residues. Trimming stripped 0 bases from V and 2 bases from J, with 15 bases between. From germline, CDR1 is SGHNT and CDR2 YYREEE (reference sequence). The V and J genes are TRBV5-4 and TRBJ1-3, with D possibly TRBD1 on 6 matching bases. The origin of this receptor is a woman between 40 and 55 years old in good health. Some clones in this sample may be carry-over from other donors' samples. The source material was PBMCs. CDR3: CASSLDLTGHTGNTIYF. The CDR3 coding sequence is TGTGCCAGCAGCTTGGATTTAACAGGGCACACTGGAAACACCATATATTTT.